The 21 T cell receptor beta chains below were found in one sample sequenced in a study of T cell repertoires in cytomegalovirus infection. What these receptors recognize is not known. TCRdb re-called the reads through MiXCR, storing one row per CDR3 protein. The sample records 100,000 or so distinct CDR3 sequences, under 50% being singletons. The sequencing used CD8+ T cells from cultured PBMCs, collected from culture after CMV antigen stimulation. These receptor sequences come from a human donor in good health (CMV status not recorded). Some clones in this sample may be carry-over from other donors' samples.

V gene TRBV5-4 combines with J gene TRBJ1-2, with 7 bases lining up with TRBD1. J gave up 10 bases and V 4 bases, and 16 bases lay outside the gene matches. The CDR3 consists of 15 residues. Germline V lookup: CDR1 SGHNT, CDR2 YYREEE (reference sequence). The CDR3 nucleotides read TGTGCCAGCAGCGGACCATCCGGGCAGGGGGTTTACTACACCTTC. Its protein product is CASSGPSGQGVYYTF.

In this sample, this clonotype turned up a few times. The rearrangement links TRBV27 to TRBJ2-5; D is perhaps TRBD2 (7 bases). The ends were cut back, 5 bases at V and 4 bases at J, with 17 bases in the middle. The CDR3 is made up of 15 amino acids. From germline, CDR1 is MNHEY and CDR2 SMNVEV (reference sequence). CDR3 protein: CASSLRGGAVETQYF. The DNA for the CDR3 is TGTGCCAGCAGTCTGAGAGGGGGGGCCGTAGAGACCCAGTACTTC.

The rearrangement joins TRBV7-9 to TRBJ1-1; unclear D gene. The CDR3 sequence is 13 residues long. Trimming took off 5 bases at V and 4 bases at J, with 11 bases between the two ends. CDR1 is SEHNR, CDR2 FQNEAQ, per germline (reference sequence). The CDR3 is CASSRPPGTEAFF. DNA of the CDR3: TGTGCCAGCAGCCGCCCGCCGGGCACTGAAGCTTTCTTT. Full variable domain (remainder filled in from reference TRBV7-9 and TRBJ1-1): DTGVSQNPRHKITKRGQNVTFRCDPISEHNRLYWYRQTLGQGPEFLTYFQNEAQLEKSRLLSDRFSAERPKGSFSTLEIQRTEQGDSAMYLCASSRPPGTEAFFGQGTRLTVV.

The rearrangement links TRBV20-1 to TRBJ2-1, with TRBD2 matching over 7 bases. The CDR3 contains 13 residues. In germline, CDR1 is DFQATT, CDR2 SNEGSKA (reference sequence). V dropped 3 bases and J dropped 1; count of bases not matched to a gene: 0. CDR3 in DNA: TGCAGTGCTAGCGGGGGGTCCTACAATGAGCAGTTCTTC. This codes for CSASGGSYNEQFF.

V is TRBV7-2 and J is TRBJ2-7; no firm D call. Between the trimmed V and J ends, which lost 3 bases and 0 bases, there was a span of 15 bases. CDR1 and CDR2 from the germline V gene are SGHTA and FQGNSA. The CDR3 runs to 16 residues. CDR3 residues: CASSFIAARSSYEQYF. The CDR3 region has the DNA TGTGCCAGCAGCTTTATCGCGGCAAGAAGCTCCTACGAGCAGTACTTC.

The chain is built from TRBV10-3 and TRBJ2-2, with TRBD2 matching over 10 bases. The length of the CDR3 is 16 residues. V dropped 6 bases and J dropped 4; count of bases not matched to a gene: 8. Germline V gene lookup returns CDR1 ENHRY and CDR2 SYGVKD. The CDR3 spells CAIRDGLAVATGELFF. The CDR3 nucleotides are TGTGCCATCAGAGACGGACTAGCGGTTGCCACCGGGGAGCTGTTTTTT.

The CDR3 reads CASELGGGLPDTQYF. The CDR3 DNA follows: TGTGCCAGCGAACTTGGGGGAGGGCTGCCAGATACGCAGTATTTT. The rearrangement uses TRBV28 and TRBJ2-3; 7 bases line up with TRBD2. V gave up 8 bases and J gave up 4 bases; unmatched junction bases: 12. The CDR3 consists of 15 residues. Germline CDR1 is MDHEN and CDR2 is SYDVKM.

J is TRBJ2-3 and V is TRBV27; D remains ambiguous. The CDR3 spans 13 residues. In germline, CDR1 is MNHEY, CDR2 SMNVEV (reference sequence). Trimming shortened V by 0 bases and J by 6 bases, and 7 bases separated the two germline ends. The CDR3 region is CASSLSVGDTQYF. CDR3 DNA sequence: TGTGCCAGCAGTTTATCAGTGGGGGATACGCAGTATTTT.

The chain uses TRBV20-1 and TRBJ2-7; D is perhaps TRBD1 (5 bases). Deletions cut 5 bases from V and 6 bases from J, with 11 bases between. Germline V CDR1 and CDR2: DFQATT, SNEGSKA (reference sequence). The CDR3 length is 11 residues. The CDR3 coding sequence is TGCAGTGCTGGCAGGGTTGCCGAGCAGTACTTC. Translating gives CSAGRVAEQYF.

The chain recombines TRBV29-1 with TRBJ1-4, with D perhaps matching TRBD1 (6 bases). The V and J ends lost 3 bases and 5 bases respectively, with 10 bases between them. Germline V CDR1 and CDR2: SQVTM, ANQGSEA. The CDR3 is 13 residues long. The CDR3 loop reads CSVEQGINEKLFF. In nucleotides, the CDR3 is TGCAGCGTTGAGCAGGGGATCAATGAAAAACTGTTTTTT.

This clonotype was seen a handful of times. This rearrangement joins TRBV6-1 to TRBJ1-1; 7 positions match TRBD1. Germline V gives CDR1 MNHNS, CDR2 SASEGT. Trimming took 5 bases from V and 4 from J; bases not matched to a gene: 4. CDR3 length equals 13 residues. CDR3 loop: CASSRQGGTEAFF. The CDR3 DNA reads as TGTGCCAGCAGTAGACAGGGTGGCACTGAAGCTTTCTTT.

The CDR3 DNA sequence: TGTGCCAGCAGCCCGGCTCTCTGGGAGACCCAGTACTTC. Protein: CASSPALWETQYF. This chain joins TRBV7-9 and TRBJ2-5; no reliable D call. The CDR3 spans 13 residues. The ends were cut back, 5 bases at V and 5 bases at J, with 12 bases in the middle. Germline assignment: CDR1 SEHNR and CDR2 FQNEAQ (reference sequence).

The rearrangement links TRBV28 to TRBJ1-2, with D hard to call. The CDR3 extends over 11 amino acids. Germline CDR1 and CDR2: MDHEN and SYDVKM. Trimming cost V 8 bases and J 4 bases, with 8 bases left between them. In nucleotides, the CDR3 is TGTGCCAGCTCGGGGATCTATGGCTACACCTTC. The encoded protein is CASSGIYGYTF.

The rearrangement joins TRBV7-3 to TRBJ1-6; D gene uncertain. The CDR3 has 15 amino acids. Germline V gene data show CDR1 as SGHTA and CDR2 as FQGTGA. V dropped 5 bases and J dropped 6 bases, with 14 bases sitting between them. The CDR3 DNA sequence: TGTGCCAGCAGCCCTCTAGGAGGGAGTAATTCACCCCTCCACTTT. As protein: CASSPLGGSNSPLHF.

This clonotype was seen more than once but under ten times. The rearrangement joins TRBV7-9 to TRBJ2-1, with 10 bases matching TRBD2. The length of the CDR3 is 15 residues. V lost 1 base, J lost 10 bases, and 7 bases stayed unmatched. Germline CDR1 and CDR2: SEHNR and FQNEAQ (reference sequence). CDR3 sequence reads: CASSLGAGGPVEQFF. CDR3 nucleotide sequence: TGTGCCAGCAGCTTAGGAGCGGGGGGGCCCGTCGAGCAGTTCTTC.

The V and J genes are TRBV7-2 and TRBJ2-7; D might be TRBD1 (5 bases). The CDR3 contains 15 residues. Looked up from germline, CDR1 is SGHTA and CDR2 is FQGNSA. The V end was cut by 1 base, the J end by 3 bases, with 13 bases between. The CDR3 DNA reads TGTGCCAGCAGCTTAGTCGACAGAATGGACTACGAGCAGTACTTC. It specifies CASSLVDRMDYEQYF.

This clonotype was found a few times. This sequence joins TRBV20-1 and TRBJ1-2; D remains unclear. V lost 0 bases, J lost 4 bases, and 12 bases lay in between. Germline assignment: CDR1 DFQATT and CDR2 SNEGSKA (reference sequence). The CDR3 has 14 amino acids. CDR3: CSARDFRLLYGYTF. CDR3 sequence (DNA): TGCAGTGCTAGAGATTTTAGGCTGCTCTATGGCTACACCTTC.

J is TRBJ2-2 and V is TRBV5-8, with D unclear. Trimming shortened V by 1 base and J by 1 base, and 8 bases separated the two germline ends. Germline CDR1 and CDR2: SGHTS and YDEGEE. This CDR3 is 15 amino acids long. The CDR3 loop is CASSLSQMNTGELFF. The CDR3 DNA follows: TGTGCCAGCAGCTTGTCCCAGATGAACACCGGGGAGCTGTTTTTT.

This rearrangement joins TRBV12-3 or TRBV12-4 to TRBJ2-7; no firm D call. The germline V and J ends were trimmed by 5 bases and 0 bases, with 8 bases remaining between them. This CDR3 is 13 amino acids long. This chain's CDR3 is CASSPLLSYEQYF. CDR3 nucleotides: TGTGCCAGCAGTCCACTCCTCTCCTACGAGCAGTACTTC.

The genes are TRBV4-1 and TRBJ1-1; D gene ambiguous. This CDR3 has 15 residues. Germline CDR1 and CDR2: MGHRA and YSYEKL. V gave up 1 base and J gave up 0 bases, with 9 bases separating them. CDR3 bases: TGCGCCAGCAGCCAAGGAGCATCTATGAACACTGAAGCTTTCTTT. Its translation is CASSQGASMNTEAFF.

The chain joins TRBV7-6 to TRBJ1-1, with D unclear. The germline gives CDR1 SGHVS, CDR2 FNYEAQ. The CDR3 consists of 15 residues. Trimming left V 0 bases short and J 4 bases short, with 12 bases between. CDR3 region: CASSLALGPFTEAFF. The CDR3 DNA follows: TGTGCCAGCAGCTTAGCGCTCGGGCCATTCACTGAAGCTTTCTTT.